The 10 T cell receptor beta chains below come from one sample, sequenced in a study of cytomegalovirus exposure and HLA in healthy donors. In the PCR, 60 Vbeta and 13 Jbeta primers were used. Only in-frame clones appear in the TCRdb table, and some are missing; sequencing was by immunoSEQ multiplex PCR. The sample has around 200,000 clones, 85% to 90% seen once. Sequenced input: PBMCs. These receptors originate from a young woman in good health and CMV-seronegative.

The chain recombines TRBV5-1 with TRBJ2-7; D unclear. This CDR3 contains 14 residues. V was pared by 0 bases and J by 1 base, with 8 bases between. Germline V lookup: CDR1 SGHRS, CDR2 YFSETQ. The CDR3 bases are TGCGCCAGCAGCTTGGGCCAGACTTCCTACGAGCAGTACTTC. This sequence encodes CASSLGQTSYEQYF.

The CDR3 spells CASSVAREPYNEQFF. As DNA, the CDR3 is TGTGCCAGCAGCGTAGCTCGGGAGCCCTACAATGAGCAGTTCTTC. This chain joins TRBV9 and TRBJ2-1, with a weak D call TRBD2 (6 bases). CDR3 size: 15 residues. Looked up from germline, CDR1 is SGDLS and CDR2 is YYNGEE. V lost 0 bases and J lost 2, with 9 bases in between.

This chain joins TRBV5-4 and TRBJ2-1; the D gene is possibly TRBD2 (6 bases). V dropped 2 bases and J dropped 5 bases, with 14 bases sitting between them. CDR3 size: 15 residues. CDR1 and CDR2 from the germline V gene are SGHNT and YYREEE (reference sequence). For the CDR3, the DNA is TGTGCCAGCAGCTTATCGGCTAGCGAGAACAATGAGCAGTTCTTC. It codes for CASSLSASENNEQFF. Based on the CDR3 plus reference TRBV5-4 and TRBJ2-1, the full variable domain is ETGVTQSPTHLIKTRGQQVTLRCSSQSGHNTVSWYQQALGQGPQFIFQYYREEENGRGNFPPRFSGLQFPNYSSELNVNALELDDSALYLCASSLSASENNEQFFGPGTRLTVL.

The rearrangement links TRBV19 to TRBJ2-1, with D unresolved. This CDR3 is 16 amino acids long. In germline, CDR1 is LNHDA, CDR2 SQIVND (reference sequence). The V gene lost 7 bases and the J gene lost 2 bases, with 18 bases spanning the gap. The CDR3 DNA reads TGTGCCAGTACCCCCCGAGGTGGAGCACCCTACAATGAGCAGTTCTTC. Its protein product is CASTPRGGAPYNEQFF.

V usage is TRBV25-1 and J usage is TRBJ1-1; D unclear. Germline values: CDR1 MGHDK, CDR2 SYGVNS. Trimming removed 3 bases from V and 0 bases from J, with 5 bases in between. The CDR3 has 13 residues. For the CDR3, the DNA is TGTGCCAGCAGTGACGGGTTGAACACTGAAGCTTTCTTT. Translated, it gives CASSDGLNTEAFF.

The chain has TRBV11-2 and TRBJ2-1, with D possibly being TRBD2 (6 bases). The CDR3 extends over 17 amino acids. CDR1 SGHAT and CDR2 FQNNGV come from the germline V gene. V was cut by 4 bases and J by 5 bases, with 21 bases left in between. The CDR3 nucleotides are TGTGCCAGCAGCTCCGGGAAAACCGGACTACTCCACAATGAGCAGTTCTTC. Translating it yields CASSSGKTGLLHNEQFF. Supplemented by reference TRBV11-2 and TRBJ2-1, the full variable domain reads EAGVAQSPRYKIIEKRQSVAFWCNPISGHATLYWYQQILGQGPKLLIQFQNNGVVDDSQLPKDRFSAERLKGVDSTLKIQPAKLEDSAVYLCASSSGKTGLLHNEQFFGPGTRLTVL.

V and J are TRBV7-2 and TRBJ1-6, with D perhaps matching TRBD1 (6 bases). Germline V lookup: CDR1 SGHTA, CDR2 FQGNSA. The CDR3 sequence is 14 residues long. V was clipped by 5 bases and J by 10 bases, with 15 bases between them. The DNA of the CDR3 is TGTGCCAGCAGCGGAAACAGGGCCTACTCACCCCTCCACTTT. This gives the protein CASSGNRAYSPLHF.

This clone was detected only once. Other DNA sequences in this specimen translate into the identical CDR3. V usage is TRBV6-6 and J usage is TRBJ2-7; a possible D gene is TRBD1 (5 bases). Per the germline V gene, CDR1 is MNHNY and CDR2 is SVGAGI (reference sequence). Trimming cost V 3 bases and J 0 bases, with 15 bases left between them. The CDR3 spans 16 residues. This chain's CDR3 is CASSYYLGQSSYEQYF. In DNA form, the CDR3 reads TGTGCCAGCAGTTATTATTTGGGGCAGAGCTCCTACGAGCAGTACTTC.

This sequence joins TRBV6-1 and TRBJ2-7, with 8 nucleotides matching TRBD2. The length of the CDR3 is 12 residues. Unmatched junction bases numbered 6, after V lost 11 bases and J lost 3 bases. Germline lookup yields CDR1 MNHNS and CDR2 SASEGT. CDR3 region: CAVRAGVYEQYF. In nucleotides, the CDR3 is TGTGCCGTGAGAGCGGGAGTCTACGAGCAGTACTTC.

The chain recombines TRBV28 with TRBJ2-4; TRBD2 matches at 7 bases. The V segment lost 5 bases and the J segment 0 bases; nucleotides outside the gene matches: 16. Germline-derived CDR1 and CDR2 are MDHEN and SYDVKM. CDR3 length: 19 amino acids. CDR3 amino acids: CASSDTLGEAGVAKNIQYF. CDR3 in DNA: TGTGCCAGCAGTGATACCTTGGGCGAGGCGGGAGTAGCCAAAAACATTCAGTACTTC.